The 14 T cell receptor beta chains presented below share a single source sample, sequenced in a study of molecular identifiers for immune sequencing clone quantification. TCRdb reanalysed the PCR reads using MiXCR and keeps one entry per CDR3 protein. The table has hundreds of thousands of distinct CDR3 sequences, over 25% seen once. The sequenced sample was naive CD8+ T cells from blood, with Jurkat cell RNA spiked in. Described subset: FACS-sorted CD8+CD4-CCR7+CD45RA+ naive T cells. These receptor sequences come from a human donor in good health. Some libraries in this study had Jurkat cell RNA spiked in.

This clonotype was seen at least ten times. The V call is TRBV11-2, the J call TRBJ1-3; the D is unclear. Germline CDR1 SGHAT, CDR2 FQNNGV. The V end lost 1 base, the J end lost 3 bases, and 1 base lay between the germline ends. The CDR3 has 12 residues. The CDR3 loop is CASSLVGNTIYF. CDR3 bases: TGTGCCAGCAGCTTAGTTGGAAACACCATATATTTT.

This clonotype was counted between two and nine times. The chain uses TRBV20-1 and TRBJ2-5; D is unclear. CDR3 length: 14 residues. V lost 0 bases and J 4 bases, leaving 12 bases between the germline ends. Per the germline V gene, CDR1 is DFQATT and CDR2 is SNEGSKA (reference sequence). In DNA form, the CDR3 reads TGCAGTGCTAGAGATCTTTTCGGCAGAGAGACCCAGTACTTC. Amino acid sequence: CSARDLFGRETQYF.

This sequence joins TRBV9 and TRBJ2-1; 8 bases match TRBD1. CDR1 SGDLS and CDR2 YYNGEE come from the germline V gene. Losses at the gene ends were 4 bases for V and 4 bases for J; bases not matched to a gene: 10. CDR3 length equals 16 residues. The CDR3 protein is CASSLTRTGSYNEQFF. The CDR3 DNA sequence: TGTGCCAGCAGCCTAACCAGGACAGGGAGTTACAATGAGCAGTTCTTC.

As regards this clonotype: Germline is not matched at one junction end, which may reflect a read error. This rearrangement joins TRBV27 to TRBJ2-2; D may be TRBD1 (6 bases). Germline V gives CDR1 MNHEY, CDR2 SMNVEV (reference sequence). This CDR3 is built from 14 residues. CDR3 sequence: CASRLQGNSGELFF. CDR3 DNA sequence: TGTGCCAGCAGACTTCAGGGGAACTCCGGGGAGCTGTTTTTT.

The chain links TRBV6-2 or TRBV6-3 to TRBJ1-1, with 10 bases identical to TRBD1. Germline V gene data show CDR1 as MNHEY and CDR2 as SVGEGT. J lost 0 bases, V lost 6 bases, and 16 bases had no gene match. This CDR3 has 19 residues. The CDR3 is CASRPGTGVSPKMNTEAFF. DNA of the CDR3: TGTGCCAGCAGGCCCGGGACAGGGGTTTCCCCAAAAATGAACACTGAAGCTTTCTTT.

As for this clonotype: No conserved phenylalanine or tryptophan is present at the end of the CDR3, so a read error is the likely explanation. The chain uses TRBV5-1 and TRBJ2-5, with D unclear. The germline gives CDR1 SGHRS, CDR2 YFSETQ. V was shortened by 5 bases and J by 5 bases, with 7 bases between the two germline ends. This CDR3 region has 11 residues. CDR3 DNA sequence: TGCGCCAGCAGTTGGGGTGAGACCCAGTACCTC. Its translation: CASSWGETQYL.

A word on this clonotype: A read error may explain this, as a much larger clone is one base away. V gene TRBV7-2 combines with J gene TRBJ2-7; D is unresolved. CDR1 is SGHTA, CDR2 FQGNSA, per germline. The CDR3 is 15 residues long. The CDR3 sequence: CASSLTRPEGYGQYF. CDR3 nucleotide sequence: TGTGCCAGCAGCTTAACCCGCCCCGAAGGGTACGGGCAGTACTTC. Filled out from reference TRBV7-2 and TRBJ2-7, the complete variable domain reads GAGVSQSPSNKVTEKGKDVELRCDPISGHTALYWYRQSLGQGLEFLIYFQGNSAPDKSGLPSDRFSAERTGGSVSTLTIQRTQQEDSAVYLCASSLTRPEGYGQYFGPGTRLTVT.

This clonotype was seen many times. V and J are TRBV5-6 and TRBJ1-5; D uncertain. Germline V gene lookup returns CDR1 SGHDT and CDR2 YYEEEE. Trimming removed 4 bases from V and 4 bases from J, with 12 bases in between. This CDR3 comprises 14 residues. The DNA of the CDR3 is TGTGCCAGCAGCCCGTGGACGGATAATCAGCCCCAGCATTTT. Translated, it gives CASSPWTDNQPQHF.

Remarks on this clonotype: A read error may produce the germline difference seen at one junction end. The chain joins TRBV4-1 to TRBJ2-5; D possibly uses TRBD1 or TRBD2 (5 bases each). Germline values: CDR1 MGHRA, CDR2 YSYEKL. The CDR3 loop spans 16 amino acids. The CDR3 sequence: CARSQERGGLRETQYF. Written as DNA, the CDR3 is TGCGCCCGCAGCCAAGAGAGGGGTGGGCTTCGAGAGACCCAGTACTTC.

At least ten counts were recorded for this clonotype. The V gene is TRBV4-3, the J gene TRBJ1-4; no firm D call. V was clipped by 0 bases and J by 0 bases, with 5 bases between them. There are 15 residues in the CDR3. Germline-derived CDR1 and CDR2 are LGHNA and YSLEER. This CDR3 reads CASSQDISTNEKLFF. In DNA form, the CDR3 reads TGCGCCAGCAGCCAAGATATCTCAACTAATGAAAAACTGTTTTTT.

The V call is TRBV30, the J call TRBJ2-2, with D uncertain. This CDR3 is 11 amino acids long. Deletions cut 5 bases from V and 1 base from J, with 2 bases between. Germline CDR1 and CDR2: GTSNPN and SVGIG (reference sequence). The CDR3: CAWENTGELFF. The CDR3, as DNA: TGTGCCTGGGAGAACACCGGGGAGCTGTTTTTT.

In the case of this clonotype: A much larger clonotype is one base distant, so this may be a read error. The chain couples TRBV9 to TRBJ1-2, with D maybe TRBD1 (6 bases). The germline CDR1 and CDR2 sequences are SGDLS and YYNGEE. V lost 3 bases to trimming and J lost 1 base, with 16 bases between them. This CDR3 is 16 amino acids long. The CDR3 bases are TGTGCCAGCAGCGCAGCCGGGACACCCCTTAACTATGGCTACACCTTC. Amino acid sequence: CASSAAGTPLNYGYTF.

This clonotype turned up a few times. The V call is TRBV13, the J call TRBJ1-2, with 7 bases aligning to TRBD1. Trimming at V came to 3 bases and at J to 6 bases, leaving 7 bases not matched to a gene. The CDR3 totals 14 residues. Germline V lookup: CDR1 PRHDT, CDR2 FYEKMQ (reference sequence). CDR3 loop: CASSLEDRVDGYTF. CDR3 nucleotide sequence: TGTGCCAGCAGCTTGGAAGACAGGGTGGATGGCTACACCTTC.

The V call is TRBV19, the J call TRBJ2-7; D gene uncertain. The CDR3 extends over 13 amino acids. The germline gives CDR1 LNHDA, CDR2 SQIVND (reference sequence). V lost 2 bases to trimming and J lost 0 bases, with 5 bases between them. The CDR3 region is CASSIQASYEQYF. The CDR3 coding sequence is TGTGCCAGTAGTATACAGGCCTCCTACGAGCAGTACTTC.